This T cell receptor beta chain was obtained from a study of identifying expanded T cells in peripheral blood. General study findings and limits: Technical replicates showed roughly 1.2 changed clones; around two weeks roughly 16; four weeks 19. Roughly two-week clone count variance significantly increased as total template count grew.

Libraries were prepared by immunoSEQ multiplex PCR; TCRdb keeps only in-frame clonotypes and omits some of them. Of more than 95,000 clones in the sample, 84% were seen once. As for this clone: Antigen: not known.

The germline gives CDR1 LNHDA, CDR2 SQIVND (reference sequence). The CDR3 is made up of 15 amino acids. With 5 bases clipped from V and 5 bases from J, the junction kept 6 bases outside the gene matches. This sequence originates from a person between 18 and 69 years old in good health. The rearrangement links TRBV19 to TRBJ2-5; TRBD1 matches 12 bases. The source material was blood. CDR3 sequence (DNA): TGTGCCAGTAGTCCGGGACAGGGGGCCGGGGAGACCCAGTACTTC. Protein sequence: CASSPGQGAGETQYF.